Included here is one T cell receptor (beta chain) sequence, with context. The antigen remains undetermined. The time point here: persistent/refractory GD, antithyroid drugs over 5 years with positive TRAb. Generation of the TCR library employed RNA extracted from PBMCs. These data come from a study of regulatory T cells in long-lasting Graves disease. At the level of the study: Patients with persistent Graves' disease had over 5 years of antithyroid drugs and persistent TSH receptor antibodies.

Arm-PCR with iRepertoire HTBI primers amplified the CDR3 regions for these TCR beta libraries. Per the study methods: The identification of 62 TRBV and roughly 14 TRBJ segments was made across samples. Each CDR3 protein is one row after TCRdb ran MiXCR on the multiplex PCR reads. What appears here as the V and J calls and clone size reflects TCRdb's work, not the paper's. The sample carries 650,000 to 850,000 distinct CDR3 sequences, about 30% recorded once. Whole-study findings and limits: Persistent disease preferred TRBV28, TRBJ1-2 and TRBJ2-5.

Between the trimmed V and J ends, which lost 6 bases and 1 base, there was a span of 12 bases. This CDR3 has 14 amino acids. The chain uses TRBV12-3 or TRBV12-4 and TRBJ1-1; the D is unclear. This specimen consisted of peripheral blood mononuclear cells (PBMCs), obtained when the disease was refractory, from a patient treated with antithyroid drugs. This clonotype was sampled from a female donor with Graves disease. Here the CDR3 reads CASRINRENTEAFF. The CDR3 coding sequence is TGTGCCAGCAGGATAAACCGGGAGAACACTGAAGCTTTCTTT.